This record concerns one T cell receptor (beta chain) sequence. Only in-frame clones appear in the TCRdb table, and some are missing; sequencing was by immunoSEQ multiplex PCR. The sample has about 80,000 clones; about 98% are singletons. This record belongs to a study of technical replicates of blood from a handful of donors. Germline values: CDR1 MNHNS, CDR2 SASEGT. The ends were cut back, 6 bases at V and 4 bases at J, with 16 bases in the middle. The CDR3 loop spans 15 amino acids. Input material: T cells isolated from PBMCs. The TCR comes from a human donor in good health. J is TRBJ1-5 and V is TRBV6-1, with D unresolved. CDR3 nucleotide sequence: TGTGCCAGCAGGCCGGGGAGGGCGGGTAATCAGCCCCAGCATTTT. The encoded protein is CASRPGRAGNQPQHF.